This TCR beta chain came from a study of cytomegalovirus exposure and HLA in healthy donors. Study conclusions and caveats: As was reported, the HLA-A and HLA-B alleles of most subjects were accurately predicted from TCR beta sequences. A classifier reportedly called cytomegalovirus status with high sensitivity and specificity. An analysis done earlier found most TCR beta V segments productive about 87% or about 30% of the time. A list of roughly 160 TCR beta chains associated with cytomegalovirus was given.

The CDR3 has 15 amino acids. V lost 5 bases, J lost 5 bases, and 8 bases stayed unmatched. Germline-derived CDR1 and CDR2 are PRHDT and FYEKMQ (reference sequence). Comment on this clone: Its specificity is unknown.

The PCR had 60 Vbeta and 13 Jbeta primers. Profiling relied on immunoSEQ multiplex PCR, and the TCRdb table lists in-frame clones only, not all of them. The sample holds about 100,000 clones; over 65% are singletons and the top ten take about 0.69%. The TCR comes from a woman aged 55-70 years in good health and CMV-seronegative. The J gene is TRBJ2-1, the V gene TRBV13, with 8 bases identical to TRBD2. Sequences were obtained from PBMCs. The CDR3 DNA follows: TGTGCCAGCAGCCCTGGACTAGCTTTCAACAATGAGCAGTTCTTC. This encodes CASSPGLAFNNEQFF.